The clone carrying this T cell receptor beta chain was seen at least ten times. Its target is unknown. The sample originates from a study of T cells after yellow fever vaccination. Overall study context: SMART-Seq v4 Ultra Low Input prepared libraries from low-cell fractions. Findings of the study overall: Peak timing came faster in the weaker secondary response, day 5 versus 15.

5'RACE template switching added a universal primer site and UMIs to TCR cDNA. One entry per CDR3 protein, called by TCRdb with MiXCR from the 5' RACE reads. This sample has under 95,000 distinct CDR3 sequences; around 7.8% occur once, and the top ten carry about 27%. Germline V gene lookup returns CDR1 SNHLY and CDR2 FYNNEI. The CDR3 is 15 residues long. V dropped 3 bases and J dropped 0 bases, with 9 bases sitting between them. The receptor was derived from a man younger than 35 who received the YFV17D yellow fever vaccine. The chain uses TRBV2 and TRBJ2-1; D unclear. Sequencing was performed on CD8+ T cells sorted from PBMCs, taken approximately 11 days after the first yellow fever vaccination. The CDR3 region is CASSEGESSYNEQFF. As DNA, the CDR3 is TGTGCCAGCAGTGAGGGCGAAAGCTCCTACAATGAGCAGTTCTTC.